This is a list of T cell receptor beta chains from one sample in a study of tumor-infiltrating lymphocytes in primary liver carcinoma. TCRdb re-called the multiplex PCR reads with MiXCR, one entry per CDR3 protein. The table includes about 100,000 distinct CDR3 sequences, approximately 71% detected once. The sample taken for sequencing was liver tumor tissue from sampling region 5. Every receptor here comes from an older woman with primary liver carcinoma and hepatitis B virus infection. CDR3s include the opening cysteine and the closing phenylalanine or tryptophan. The D gene is left open where the match is weak. A row's size may be missing; if present it is once, few, many or a size class.

>TRBD1|TRBJ2-7|NA|TRBV7-9
CVSSRGQANEQYF
TGTGTCAGCAGCCGGGGACAGGCCAACGAGCAGTACTTC
>NA|TRBJ2-2|NA|TRBV5-1
CASSQGGRTNTGELFF
TGCGCCAGCAGTCAGGGGGGGAGAACGAACACCGGGGAGCTGTTTTTT
>TRBD2|TRBJ2-4|many|TRBV11-1
CASSFPGTSGTKNIQYF
TGTGCCAGCAGCTTTCCCGGGACTAGCGGGACCAAAAACATTCAGTACTTC
>TRBD2|TRBJ2-1|NA|TRBV6-5
CASRETSGSHRNEQFF
TGTGCCAGCAGGGAGACTAGCGGGAGCCATAGGAATGAGCAGTTCTTC
>NA|TRBJ1-2|once|TRBV11-2
CASSLEGACSGSYIF
TGTGCCAGCAGCTTAGAGGGGGCCTGTAGCGGTAGCTACATCTTC
>NA|TRBJ1-3|NA|TRBV7-2
CASSQQGRSGNTMYF
TGTGCCAGCAGCCAACAGGGTCGCTCTGGAAACACCATGTATTTT
>NA|TRBJ1-4|many|TRBV6-1
CASKRGGATNEKLFF
TGTGCCAGCAAACGGGGGGGAGCAACTAATGAAAAACTGTTTTTT
>NA|TRBJ2-1|many|TRBV7-9
CASSLLYEQFF
TGTGCCAGCAGCTTATTATATGAGCAGTTCTTC
>NA|TRBJ2-7|many|TRBV12-5
CASGLGTRTYEQYF
TGTGCTAGTGGTTTGGGCACTAGAACATACGAGCAGTACTTC
>NA|TRBJ2-6|many|TRBV6-1
CASSGLTGYGANVLTF
TGTGCCAGCAGTGGATTAACAGGTTACGGGGCCAACGTCCTGACTTTC
>TRBD2|TRBJ2-1|NA|TRBV6-5
CASSHSFVLAGDGEKFF
TGTGCCAGCAGTCACTCGTTCGTACTAGCGGGAGATGGTGAGAAGTTCTTC
>NA|TRBJ2-7|many|TRBV5-4
CASSLVGGTRVLREQYF
TGTGCCAGCAGCTTGGTTGGGGGGACCAGAGTCCTACGCGAGCAGTACTTC
>TRBD2|TRBJ2-1|once|TRBV6-5
CASGPRSSGSMVSSYNEQFF
TGTGCCAGCGGTCCACGAAGTAGCGGGTCTATGGTGAGCTCCTACAATGAGCAGTTCTTC
>TRBD2|TRBJ2-1|NA|TRBV4-1
CASSQSVTSGYIEQFF
TGCGCCAGCAGCCAAAGTGTTACTAGCGGATACATTGAGCAGTTCTTC
>NA|TRBJ2-1|NA|TRBV11-2
CVSSLSGFDNEQFF
TGTGTCAGCAGCTTGTCGGGGTTCGACAATGAGCAGTTCTTC
>TRBD1|TRBJ2-1|few|TRBV14
CVSSLLRGLTGNEQFF
TGTGTTAGCAGCCTTCTCAGGGGGTTAACTGGCAATGAGCAGTTCTTC
>TRBD1|TRBJ2-7|NA|TRBV9
CASSPRHDRAPPYEQYF
TGTGCCAGCAGCCCACGCCACGACAGGGCCCCTCCCTACGAGCAGTACTTC
>NA|TRBJ2-1|once|TRBV7-9
CASRLDTAGNEQFF
TGTGCCAGCAGGTTAGATACGGCCGGCAATGAGCAGTTCTTC
>TRBD2|TRBJ2-1|NA|TRBV11-2
CASSRTSGAEYFF
TGTGCCAGCAGCAGGACTAGCGGGGCAGAGTACTTCTTC
>TRBD1|TRBJ2-3|NA|TRBV12-3/TRBV12-4
CASSLRGQGVYTQYF
TGTGCCAGCAGTTTAAGGGGGCAGGGGGTGTATACGCAGTATTTT
>NA|TRBJ1-1|NA|TRBV6-5
CASRWTGVYIEAFF
TGTGCCAGCAGATGGACGGGGGTTTACATTGAAGCTTTCTTT
>NA|TRBJ2-7|NA|TRBV10-3
CAISEGGRVPYEQYF
TGTGCCATCAGTGAGGGGGGCAGGGTTCCCTACGAGCAGTACTTC
>NA|TRBJ2-1|NA|TRBV7-8
CASSSGRTTYNERFF
TGTGCCAGCAGCTCGGGACGGACCACCTACAATGAGCGGTTCTTC
>NA|TRBJ1-1|NA|TRBV12-3/TRBV12-4
CASSLRVRWGTEAIF
TGTGCCAGCAGTTTAAGGGTCCGCTGGGGCACTGAAGCTATCTTT
>NA|TRBJ2-1|NA|TRBV11-3
CSSSSRGARTMGNEQFF
TGTTCCAGTAGCTCCCGGGGGGCGCGAACCATGGGCAATGAGCAGTTCTTC
>NA|TRBJ2-5|NA|TRBV7-9
CASSLELANIETQYF
TGTGCCAGCAGCTTGGAACTAGCCAACATAGAGACCCAGTACTTC
>NA|TRBJ2-5|NA|TRBV11-2
CATSLDTGDREYF
TGTGCCACTAGCTTAGATACCGGGGACCGCGAATACTTC
>TRBD1|TRBJ1-2|few|TRBV5-4
CASCQPTGGGYGYTF
TGTGCCAGCTGTCAACCCACAGGGGGGGGCTATGGCTACACCTTC
>NA|TRBJ2-1|NA|TRBV11-3
CASSRGQSGDEQFF
TGTGCCAGCAGCCGTGGACAGTCGGGGGATGAGCAGTTCTTT
>NA|TRBJ2-3|NA|TRBV12-3/TRBV12-4
CASWLWGMGKDTQYF
TGTGCCAGCTGGTTATGGGGTATGGGGAAAGATACGCAGTATTTT
>NA|TRBJ1-2|NA|TRBV13
CASSFSARGGAVGYTF
TGTGCCAGCAGCTTTTCCGCCCGGGGGGGGGCCGTTGGCTACACCTTC
>NA|TRBJ2-7|NA|TRBV11-2
CANSQGGWQHF
TGTGCCAACAGCCAAGGGGGGTGGCAGCACTTC
>NA|TRBJ1-6|once|TRBV6-5
CASIYSSGTLGRSYSSPLHF
TGTGCCAGCATTTACTCATCGGGAACCCTCGGTCGCTCCTATAGTTCACCCCTCCACTTT
>NA|TRBJ2-7|NA|TRBV12-3/TRBV12-4
CASSLSTDYSYEQYF
TGTGCCAGCAGCCTTAGCACGGATTACTCCTACGAGCAGTACTTC
>NA|TRBJ2-2|NA|TRBV28
CAGSFARVNTGELFF
TGTGCCGGCAGTTTTGCTCGTGTGAACACCGGGGAGTTGTTTTTT
>NA|TRBJ1-3|many|TRBV12-3/TRBV12-4
CASSLRFGGSGNTIYF
TGTGCCAGCAGTTTAAGGTTCGGGGGTAGCGGAAACACCATATATTTT
>NA|TRBJ1-4|NA|TRBV5-5
CASSLQGAHNEKLFF
TGTGCCAGCAGCTTACAAGGGGCACATAATGAAAAACTGTTTTTT
>TRBD2|TRBJ2-1|NA|TRBV20-1
CSIVRTSGTDEQFF
TGCAGCATAGTGAGGACTAGCGGGACCGATGAGCAGTTCTTC
>TRBD1|TRBJ1-4|NA|TRBV28
CTSSSLGTADGKLFF
TGTACCAGCAGTTCCCTCGGGACAGCGGACGGAAAACTGTTTTTT
>NA|TRBJ1-6|NA|TRBV11-2
CASSSNSGVNSSLHF
TGTGCCAGCAGCTCAAATTCGGGGGTAAATTCATCCCTCCACTTT
>NA|TRBJ2-5|many|TRBV28
CASSSGEQTQYF
TGTGCCAGCAGTTCAGGGGAACAGACCCAGTACTTC
>NA|TRBJ1-1|NA|TRBV20-1
CSASEHANTEAFF
TGCAGTGCTAGCGAACACGCGAACACTGAAGCTTTCTTT
>TRBD1|TRBJ2-7|once|TRBV11-2
CASSLIWDITPGGLGREQYF
TGTGCCAGCAGCTTAATTTGGGACATAACCCCAGGGGGCCTAGGACGCGAACAGTACTTC
>TRBD1|TRBJ2-3|NA|TRBV13
CAISSRTGTDTQYF
TGTGCCATCAGCTCCCGGACAGGGACAGATACGCAGTATTTT
>NA|TRBJ2-7|NA|TRBV14
CASSLTPVHHNEQYF
TGTGCCAGTAGCCTAACACCCGTACATCACAACGAGCAGTACTTC
>NA|TRBJ1-2|NA|TRBV12-3/TRBV12-4
CAYSFSQVGALNYGYTF
TGTGCCTACAGTTTTAGTCAGGTGGGGGCGCTGAACTATGGCTACACCTTC
>TRBD1|TRBJ1-3|NA|TRBV7-9
CASSPAMTGRSDTIYF
TGTGCCAGCAGCCCGGCTATGACAGGGAGAAGTGACACCATATATTTT
>NA|TRBJ1-1|NA|TRBV28
CACSLSPDQQAFF
TGTGCCTGCAGTTTAAGCCCTGACCAGCAAGCTTTCTTT
>NA|TRBJ2-2|NA|TRBV28
CASSKINTGELFF
TGTGCCAGCAGTAAAATTAACACCGGGGAGCTGTTTTTT
>NA|TRBJ2-7|NA|TRBV25-1
CASIKAGPSYEQYF
TGTGCCAGCATCAAGGCAGGCCCGTCCTACGAGCAGTACTTC
>NA|TRBJ2-5|NA|TRBV4-2
CASSQEQRGETRYF
TGTGCCAGCAGCCAAGAACAGAGGGGCGAGACCCGGTACTTC
>NA|TRBJ1-1|NA|TRBV7-8
CASNLTRGRGLRTEAFF
TGTGCCAGCAACTTAACCCGGGGCAGGGGTTTGAGGACTGAAGCTTTCTTT